This T cell receptor beta chain appears in the sequencing data of a study of CD8 T cells in ankylosing spondylitis. There are a few counts of this clonotype. Its specificity is not known. One entry per CDR3 protein results from TCRdb running MiXCR on the 5' RACE reads. The data show roughly 700,000 distinct CDR3 sequences, with around 17% seen just once and around 19% held by the top ten. The study, taken as a whole, reports: Within ankylosing spondylitis blood, a TCR beta motif made up of eight or nine highly homologous variants appeared to be characteristic.

CDR3 length: 14 residues. The V gene end was trimmed by 3 bases and the J gene end by 5 bases; junction bases not matched to a gene: 4. Germline V gene lookup returns CDR1 KGHDR and CDR2 SFDVKD. Material for sequencing was blood, either unsorted or a sorted T cell fraction (not recorded which). V usage is TRBV24-1 and J usage is TRBJ2-7; 9 positions match TRBD1. The TCR comes from a male donor with ankylosing spondylitis. This CDR3 reads CATSDRTGVDEQYF. Here the CDR3 DNA reads TGTGCCACCAGTGATCGGACAGGGGTCGACGAGCAGTACTTC.